A single sample is the source of the 22 T cell receptor beta chains below, sequenced in a study of preoperative IRX-2 immunotherapy in early breast cancer. The treatment was: preoperative locoregional IRX-2 cytokine immunotherapy. Produced via immunoSEQ multiplex PCR; TCRdb's table is partial and in-frame only. This sample has about 2,700 clones; about 76% occur once, and the top ten carry more than 10%. The specimen comprised tumor tissue, sampled before IRX-2 immunotherapy. These receptors all come from a human donor with breast cancer.

V gene TRBV28 combines with J gene TRBJ1-1; 10 bases are a match to TRBD1. J was trimmed by 1 base and V by 6 bases; bases with no gene match: 8. The CDR3 is 16 residues long. The germline V gene encodes CDR1 MDHEN and CDR2 SYDVKM. CDR3 in DNA: TGTGCCAGCAGAGACCGGGGACAGGGGTGGAACACTGAAGCTTTCTTT. Translating it yields CASRDRGQGWNTEAFF.

The V call is TRBV11-3, the J call TRBJ1-4; D uncertain. The germline V and J ends were trimmed by 4 bases and 0 bases, with 9 bases remaining between them. CDR3 length: 15 amino acids. Germline V CDR1 and CDR2: SGHNT, YENEEA. This chain's CDR3 is CASSYDGATNEKLFF. CDR3 in DNA: TGTGCCAGCAGCTACGACGGGGCAACTAATGAAAAACTGTTTTTT.

The rearrangement links TRBV7-5 to TRBJ1-2. TRBV7-5 is annotated as a pseudogene. The CDR3 has 16 residues. Written as DNA, the CDR3 is TGTGCCAGCAGCTTAGATACCGGGGGCGGTATCTATGGCTACACCTTC. This codes for CASSLDTGGGIYGYTF.

This chain connects TRBV28 to TRBJ2-7; 7 positions agree with TRBD2. Per the germline V gene, CDR1 is MDHEN and CDR2 is SYDVKM. Trimming removed 5 bases from V and 0 bases from J; junction bases left unmatched: 7. The CDR3 is 15 residues long. DNA of the CDR3: TGTGCCAGCAGTCCCGGGGGAGGGAGCTCCTACGAGCAGTACTTC. This translates into CASSPGGGSSYEQYF.

The chain combines TRBV28 with TRBJ2-7; the D is unclear. V was trimmed by 6 bases and J by 1 base, leaving 10 bases between them. The germline V gene has CDR1 MDHEN and CDR2 SYDVKM. There are 13 residues in the CDR3. Here the CDR3 DNA reads TGTGCCAGCAGGCCACAGAATTCCTACGAGCAGTACTTC. Residues: CASRPQNSYEQYF.

J is TRBJ2-3 and V is TRBV7-8; 10 positions agree with TRBD2. The CDR3 length is 18 residues. The trim removed 3 bases at V and 4 bases at J, leaving 13 bases unmatched. Germline V CDR1 and CDR2: SGHVS, FQNEAQ. CDR3 loop: CASSFKVLLAGLPDTQYF. The CDR3 nucleotides read TGTGCCAGCAGCTTCAAGGTTCTACTAGCGGGGCTGCCAGATACGCAGTATTTT.

The V gene is TRBV5-1, the J gene TRBJ2-5, with a possible D match to TRBD1 (5 bases). Germline-derived CDR1 and CDR2 are SGHRS and YFSETQ. The CDR3 spans 14 residues. Trimming took 2 bases from V and 2 from J, leaving 10 bases between them. The CDR3 loop is CASSLQQAQETQYF. In nucleotides, the CDR3 is TGCGCCAGCAGCTTACAACAGGCTCAAGAGACCCAGTACTTC.

V and J are TRBV14 and TRBJ1-2; TRBD1 matches 8 bases. The CDR3 covers 15 residues. The trim removed 4 bases at V and 4 bases at J, leaving 8 bases unmatched. The V gene's germline CDR1 is SGHDN and CDR2 FVKESK. The CDR3 spells CASSPLDRAGYGYTF. In DNA form, the CDR3 reads TGTGCCAGCAGCCCTCTGGACAGGGCTGGCTATGGCTACACCTTC.

The chain has TRBV11-3 and TRBJ1-5; 9 bases agree with TRBD1. The V and J ends lost 2 bases and 6 bases, in that order; junction bases with no gene match: 2. Germline V lookup: CDR1 SGHNT, CDR2 YENEEA. This CDR3 region has 14 residues. CDR3 in DNA: TGTGCCAGCAGCTTAACAGGGGGCGGTCAGCCCCAGCATTTT. This encodes CASSLTGGGQPQHF.

This clone was seen a single time. The V and J genes are TRBV5-1 and TRBJ1-1; 9 nucleotides align to TRBD1. CDR3 size: 18 residues. The V segment lost 1 base and the J segment 0 bases; nucleotides outside the gene matches: 10. Germline assignment: CDR1 SGHRS and CDR2 YFSETQ. CDR3 sequence reads: CASSLLPMGQGLNTEAFF. In DNA form, the CDR3 reads TGCGCCAGCAGCTTGCTCCCGATGGGACAGGGTTTGAACACTGAAGCTTTCTTT. Variable domain in full (rest from reference TRBV5-1 and TRBJ1-1): KAGVTQTPRYLIKTRGQQVTLSCSPISGHRSVSWYQQTPGQGLQFLFEYFSETQRNKGNFPGRFSGRQFSNSRSEMNVSTLELGDSALYLCASSLLPMGQGLNTEAFFGQGTRLTVV.

The V gene is TRBV6-8, the J gene TRBJ1-3, with TRBD1 as a possible D gene (5 bases). This CDR3 comprises 15 residues. The germline V and J ends were trimmed by 6 bases and 0 bases, with 12 bases remaining between them. Looked up from germline, CDR1 is MNHGY and CDR2 is SAAAGT. CDR3 in amino acids: CASRGDGDSGNTIYF. The CDR3 region has the DNA TGTGCCAGCAGGGGGGACGGAGACTCTGGAAACACCATATATTTT.

The chain has TRBV28 and TRBJ1-1, with D possibly TRBD1 on 5 matching bases. Trimming took off 4 bases at V and 5 bases at J, with 8 bases between the two ends. The CDR3 loop spans 12 amino acids. The germline CDR1 and CDR2 sequences are MDHEN and SYDVKM. The CDR3 DNA sequence: TGTGCCAGCAGTTACGGGGGAACTGAAGCTTTCTTT. Translated: CASSYGGTEAFF.

The chain joins TRBV10-3 to TRBJ1-1; D is ambiguous. This CDR3 region has 18 residues. Deletions cut 1 base from V and 4 bases from J, with 22 bases between. Looked up from germline, CDR1 is ENHRY and CDR2 is SYGVKD. The CDR3 here is CAISELKDRRTVATEAFF. In nucleotides, the CDR3 is TGTGCCATCAGTGAGTTAAAAGATCGGAGGACGGTGGCCACTGAAGCTTTCTTT.

The V call is TRBV7-1, the J call TRBJ1-2; D not certain. TRBV7-1 is recorded as an ORF, its role being uncertain. This CDR3 region has 13 residues. Trimming stripped 5 bases from V and 6 bases from J, with 13 bases between. This CDR3 is CASSPRGFDGYTF. Here the CDR3 DNA reads TGTGCCAGCAGCCCACGGGGATTCGATGGCTACACCTTC.

This clone was observed a single time. V and J are TRBV28 and TRBJ1-2, with D perhaps matching TRBD1 (6 bases). V lost 6 bases and J lost 0, with 11 bases in between. Germline V gene sequence: CDR1 MDHEN, CDR2 SYDVKM. The CDR3 has 14 amino acids. As DNA, the CDR3 is TGTGCCAGCAGATACAGGGACTCTAACTATGGCTACACCTTC. This sequence encodes CASRYRDSNYGYTF.

This sequence joins TRBV6-8 and TRBJ2-3; D could derive from TRBD1 or TRBD2 (6 bases each). V lost 5 bases, J lost 2 bases, and 14 bases lay in between. This CDR3 has 15 amino acids. The germline gives CDR1 MNHGY, CDR2 SAAAGT. The CDR3 DNA follows: TGTGCCAGCAGTAGGGGGGCCTCCACCACAGATACGCAGTATTTT. Translating gives CASSRGASTTDTQYF.

V gene TRBV11-3 combines with J gene TRBJ2-3; 12 nucleotides line up with TRBD2. The CDR3 has 20 amino acids. V lost 0 bases to trimming and J lost 2 bases; unmatched junction nucleotides: 12. Per germline, CDR1 SGHNT and CDR2 YENEEA. Here the CDR3 reads CASSLDPGLAGKRATDTQYF. The CDR3, as DNA: TGTGCCAGCAGCTTAGATCCCGGACTAGCGGGAAAACGAGCCACAGATACGCAGTATTTT.

This chain joins TRBV11-3 and TRBJ2-5; 13 bases are shared with TRBD2. J was trimmed by 4 bases and V by 5 bases; bases with no gene match: 7. The germline CDR1 and CDR2 sequences are SGHNT and YENEEA. This CDR3 is built from 16 residues. The CDR3 loop reads CASSQTSGRIGETQYF. CDR3 nucleotides: TGTGCCAGCAGCCAGACTAGCGGGAGGATCGGAGAGACCCAGTACTTC.

The rearrangement joins TRBV6-8 to TRBJ2-6; no clear D gene. Deletions cut 4 bases from V and 1 base from J, with 14 bases between. The CDR3 is 17 amino acids. Germline CDR1 and CDR2: MNHGY and SAAAGT. DNA for the CDR3: TGTGCCAGCAGTTCCCTGATATCGCTTTCTGGGGCCAACGTCCTGACTTTC. This encodes CASSSLISLSGANVLTF.

Turning to this clone: X is used for the amino acid whose nucleotide is unread or ambiguous. This chain joins TRBV30 and TRBJ1-5; 7 bases agree with TRBD1. This CDR3 has 15 amino acids. After removal of 0 bases from V and 5 bases from J, the junction contained 7 bases not matched to a gene. Germline lookup yields CDR1 GTSNPN and CDR2 SVGIG (reference sequence). The CDR3 DNA sequence: TGTGCCTGGAGTGTACCYCAGGGGGTTTATCAGCCCCAGCATTTT. This gives the protein CAWSVXQGVYQPQHF. The complete CDR3 reads CAWSVPQGVYQPQHF. Together with reference TRBV30 and TRBJ1-5, the CDR3 gives the full variable domain: SQTIHQWPATLVQPVGSPLSLECTVEGTSNPNLYWYRQAAGRGLQLLFYSVGIGQISSEVPQNLSASRPQDRQFILSSKKLLLSDSGFYLCAWSVPQGVYQPQHFGDGTRLSIL.

The chain couples TRBV7-7 to TRBJ2-3; D might be TRBD2 (5 bases). V gave up 6 bases and J gave up 7 bases, with 23 bases separating them. The CDR3 spans 16 residues. CDR1 and CDR2 (germline): SSHAT, FNYEAQ (reference sequence). The CDR3 region has the DNA TGTGCCAGCAGTCATAGTCGGCAGCGCGAGGGAAATACGCAGTATTTT. Translating it yields CASSHSRQREGNTQYF. Looking up the rest from reference TRBV7-7 and TRBJ2-3 gives the full variable domain: GAGVSQSPRYKVTKRGQDVTLRCDPISSHATLYWYQQALGQGPEFLTYFNYEAQPDKSGLPSDRFSAERPEGSISTLTIQRTEQRDSAMYRCASSHSRQREGNTQYFGPGTRLTVL.

The V and J genes are TRBV5-1 and TRBJ2-3; D may be TRBD1 (5 bases). From germline, CDR1 is SGHRS and CDR2 YFSETQ. Between the trimmed V and J ends, which lost 0 bases and 3 bases, there was a span of 11 bases. The CDR3 covers 15 residues. The CDR3 coding sequence is TGCGCCAGCAGCTTGGAGGGCAGGGTAACAGATACGCAGTATTTT. Protein product: CASSLEGRVTDTQYF. The whole variable domain, filled in from reference TRBV5-1 and TRBJ2-3, reads KAGVTQTPRYLIKTRGQQVTLSCSPISGHRSVSWYQQTPGQGLQFLFEYFSETQRNKGNFPGRFSGRQFSNSRSEMNVSTLELGDSALYLCASSLEGRVTDTQYFGPGTRLTVL.